Here is one TCR beta chain with its context. Looked up from germline, CDR1 is LNHDA and CDR2 is SQIVND (reference sequence). This CDR3 spans 15 amino acids. V lost 3 bases to trimming and J lost 0 bases; unmatched junction nucleotides: 2. These data are taken from a study of T cells after yellow fever vaccination. Whole-study results and caveats: Repertoires obtained by FACS sorting could include abundant clonotypes that entered as contaminants from the bulk population. Post-booster reappearance was seen for most primary-vaccination clones (around 96% CD4, roughly 91% CD8).

Template-switching 5'RACE yielded the TCR cDNA; a universal primer site and UMIs were added in the process. TCRdb re-analysed the 5' RACE reads in MiXCR, keeping a single row per CDR3 protein. The top ten hold roughly 1.6% of the sample, which has some 15,000 distinct CDR3 sequences, less than 7.5% seen once. The sequence was collected from a man younger than 30 who received the YFV17D yellow fever vaccine. This rearrangement joins TRBV19 to TRBJ2-3, with 8 nucleotides matching TRBD1. The sequencing here drew on PBMCs, either bulk or a sorted T-cell subset (CD4+, CD8+, memory, or dextramer-sorted; not recorded which), taken on the day of the yellow fever booster vaccination. Here the CDR3 reads CASSMDRASTDTQYF. The CDR3 bases are TGTGCCAGTAGTATGGACAGGGCGAGCACAGATACGCAGTATTTT.